This TCR beta chain is drawn from a study of T cells after yellow fever vaccination. Each CDR3 protein gets one entry after TCRdb re-called the 5' RACE reads with MiXCR. In the table there are some 220,000 distinct CDR3 sequences, approximately 3.2% of which are singletons. Details on this clonotype: Its antigen is unknown.

The V end was cut by 2 bases, the J end by 5 bases, with 18 bases between. Germline values: CDR1 SQVTM, CDR2 ANQGSEA. This CDR3 spans 15 amino acids. Study-level results: Post-booster samples contained most primary-vaccination clones (more than 95% CD4, about 85% CD8).

The chain is built from TRBV29-1 and TRBJ1-1; no definite D call. This specimen was CD4+ T cells sorted from PBMCs, taken 10 days after the yellow fever booster vaccination. This sequence originates from a man between 18 and 29 years old who received the YFV17D yellow fever vaccine. The CDR3 DNA is TGCAGCGTTGAAACCACCCCGGGGTTAAGGACTGAAGCTTTCTTT. It is translated as CSVETTPGLRTEAFF. Full variable domain (missing parts from reference TRBV29-1 and TRBJ1-1): SAVISQKPSRDICQRGTSLTIQCQVDSQVTMMFWYRQQPGQSLTLIATANQGSEATYESGFVIDKFPISRPNLTFSTLTVSNMSPEDSSIYLCSVETTPGLRTEAFFGQGTRLTVV.